These 14 T cell receptor beta chains share one sample of origin, sequenced in a study of PD-L1 blockade in urothelial cancer. Time point described: pretreatment peripheral blood. The protocol was immunoSEQ multiplex PCR, while the TCRdb copy is restricted to in-frame clones and leaves out a portion. The sample lists about 56,000 clones, over 75% occurring once. The sequencing here drew on PBMCs, taken around atezolizumab (anti-PD-L1) treatment. The receptors were gathered from a man between 70 and 80 years old with urothelial cancer.

This chain connects TRBV27 to TRBJ2-7; the match to TRBD2 covers 8 bases. Germline trimming cut 5 bases from V and 2 bases from J; bases unmatched to any gene: 11. The CDR3 runs to 16 residues. CDR1 MNHEY and CDR2 SMNVEV come from the germline V gene (reference sequence). The CDR3 DNA reads TGTGCCAGCAGTACCTCCAGAACTAGCGGTACCTACGAGCAGTACTTC. Translating gives CASSTSRTSGTYEQYF.

The chain links TRBV7-6 to TRBJ1-4, with unresolved D. Germline V gene data show CDR1 as SGHVS and CDR2 as FNYEAQ. The CDR3 is 14 amino acids. Trimming removed 5 bases from V and 6 bases from J, with 13 bases in between. CDR3 in DNA: TGTGCCAGCAGCCGGACCCTGGAGGATGAAAAACTGTTTTTT. It yields the protein CASSRTLEDEKLFF. The variable domain in full, completed from reference TRBV7-6 and TRBJ1-4, reads GAGVSQSPRYKVTKRGQDVALRCDPISGHVSLYWYRQALGQGPEFLTYFNYEAQQDKSGLPNDRFSAERPEGSISTLTIQRTEQRDSAMYRCASSRTLEDEKLFFGSGTQLSVL.

The chain combines TRBV14 with TRBJ2-1; D possibly corresponds to TRBD2 (6 bases). This CDR3 contains 17 residues. Looked up from germline, CDR1 is SGHDN and CDR2 is FVKESK. Between the trimmed V and J ends, which lost 4 bases and 4 bases, there was a span of 20 bases. DNA for the CDR3: TGTGCCAGCAGCCCCTCTTGGAGTAGCGGACTTTACAATGAGCAGTTCTTC. Its protein product is CASSPSWSSGLYNEQFF.

The V gene is TRBV10-1, the J gene TRBJ2-2, with 8 bases fitting TRBD1. The V and J ends lost 6 bases and 4 bases, in that order; junction bases with no gene match: 4. The CDR3 loop spans 14 amino acids. Looked up from germline, CDR1 is WNHNN and CDR2 is SYGVQD (reference sequence). Here the CDR3 DNA reads TGCGCCAGCAGCCCCCAGGGGGCCACCGGGGAGCTGTTTTTT. It yields the protein CASSPQGATGELFF.

The rearrangement joins TRBV10-3 to TRBJ2-5; D uncertain. Germline V lookup: CDR1 ENHRY, CDR2 SYGVKD. Trimming took off 10 bases at V and 5 bases at J, with 20 bases between the two ends. The CDR3 has 14 amino acids. The CDR3 nucleotides are TGTGCCACCGCGACTGAATACCCGTCGGAGACCCAGTACTTC. Its translation: CATATEYPSETQYF.

This rearrangement joins TRBV6-1 to TRBJ2-2, with 9 bases identical to TRBD2. The CDR3 length is 14 residues. Germline V gene sequence: CDR1 MNHNS, CDR2 SASEGT. Germline trimming cut 8 bases from V and 4 bases from J; bases unmatched to any gene: 5. The CDR3 region has the DNA TGTGCCAGCGATGGCGGGAGGGCCACCGGGGAGCTGTTTTTT. Amino acids: CASDGGRATGELFF.

V usage is TRBV6-5 and J usage is TRBJ2-7; 8 bases fit TRBD1. The CDR3 runs 15 residues. V trimming: 6 bases; J trimming: 7 bases; junction bases outside the gene matches: 14. Germline loops: CDR1 MNHEY, CDR2 SVGAGI. CDR3 nucleotides: TGTGCCAGCAGCCAGGGTCAGGGGGCTTGGGTTGAGCAGTACTTC. This translates into CASSQGQGAWVEQYF.

In its sample, this clone was seen once. The J gene is TRBJ2-2, the V gene TRBV5-1; TRBD1 matches at 7 bases. Germline CDR1 and CDR2: SGHRS and YFSETQ. This CDR3 is 15 amino acids long. V lost 6 bases and J lost 5; bases outside the gene matches: 10. CDR3 nucleotide sequence: TGCGCCAGCACTGAAGGGCAGGGGGAAACCGGGGAGCTGTTTTTT. Its protein is CASTEGQGETGELFF.

The chain uses TRBV7-9 and TRBJ2-1; D is undetermined. The CDR3 length is 15 residues. CDR1 and CDR2 (germline): SEHNR, FQNEAQ (reference sequence). Trimming removed 4 bases at V and 0 bases at J, with 10 bases between. DNA for the CDR3: TGTGCCAGCAGCTCGACTGCCAGCTCCTACAATGAGCAGTTCTTC. Translated: CASSSTASSYNEQFF.

The J gene is TRBJ2-7, the V gene TRBV4-1, with D hard to call. Germline lookup yields CDR1 MGHRA and CDR2 YSYEKL. V dropped 0 bases and J dropped 1 base, with 7 bases sitting between them. The CDR3 covers 14 residues. CDR3 sequence reads: CASSQDLGSYEQYF. In DNA form, the CDR3 reads TGCGCCAGCAGCCAAGATCTCGGTTCCTACGAGCAGTACTTC.

The chain recombines TRBV5-4 with TRBJ1-3, with TRBD1 matching over 7 bases. The V segment lost 4 bases and the J segment 1 base; nucleotides outside the gene matches: 5. From germline, CDR1 is SGHNT and CDR2 YYREEE (reference sequence). CDR3 length: 15 residues. The CDR3 DNA reads as TGTGCCAGCAGCCCCGGGACAGCTTCTGGAAACACCATATATTTT. This encodes CASSPGTASGNTIYF.

This chain connects TRBV28 to TRBJ1-5; a weak D match, TRBD1 (5 bases). Germline V gene data show CDR1 as MDHEN and CDR2 as SYDVKM. There are 16 residues in the CDR3. The ends were cut back, 7 bases at V and 5 bases at J, with 21 bases in the middle. The CDR3 protein is CASITRRVPGYQPQHF. In nucleotides, the CDR3 is TGTGCCAGCATCACCCGCAGGGTCCCAGGGTATCAGCCCCAGCATTTT.

The V gene is TRBV5-1, the J gene TRBJ2-7; 9 bases are shared with TRBD1. The V gene end was trimmed by 0 bases and the J gene end by 5 bases; junction bases not matched to a gene: 3. The CDR3 loop spans 14 amino acids. Germline CDR1 and CDR2: SGHRS and YFSETQ. This chain's CDR3 is CASSLAGQGHEQYF. CDR3 DNA sequence: TGCGCCAGCAGCTTGGCGGGACAGGGACACGAGCAGTACTTC.

The rearrangement links TRBV27 to TRBJ2-7; maybe TRBD2 (6 bases). V dropped 9 bases and J dropped 3 bases, with 15 bases sitting between them. CDR1 MNHEY and CDR2 SMNVEV come from the germline V gene (reference sequence). This CDR3 contains 13 residues. CDR3 in DNA: TGTGCCAGATTTGGACTATCCTACTACGAGCAGTACTTC. It specifies CARFGLSYYEQYF.